The rows below give T cell receptor beta chains drawn from one sample of a study of shared clonotypes between healthy human individuals. The table came from immunoSEQ multiplex PCR; TCRdb's copy has only in-frame clones and leaves some out. The table includes roughly 2 million clones, 85% to 95% detected once. Sequencing was performed on naive CD8+ T cells sorted from blood. The receptor set was obtained from a man between 18 and 29 years old in good health. Each CDR3 is given with its conserved first and last residue. Fields, in order: J gene, D gene, V gene, clone size, CDR3 DNA, CDR3 protein. A D gene is named only where the DNA matches it firmly. Only some rows state a clone size, as once, few, many or a class for expanded clones.

>TRBJ2-7|TRBD2|TRBV27|NA
TGTGCCAGCATCTTACTAGCGAAGTGGACCTACGAGCAGTACTTC
CASILLAKWTYEQYF
>TRBJ2-2|NA|TRBV6-6|NA
TGTGCCAGCAGTCAACAGGAGAACACCGGGGAGCTGTTTTTT
CASSQQENTGELFF
>TRBJ1-2|NA|TRBV4-3|NA
TGCGCCAGCAGCCAGGGACATCCCGGGGGGGATGGCTACACCTTC
CASSQGHPGGDGYTF
>TRBJ2-7|TRBD2|TRBV10-3|NA
TGTGCCATCAGTGAAGGGGGACTAGCGGGAGGGTACGAGCAGTACTTC
CAISEGGLAGGYEQYF
>TRBJ2-7|TRBD2|TRBV7-2|NA
TGTGCCAGCAGCCCCACTCCTAGCGGGGGCTACGAGCAGTACTTC
CASSPTPSGGYEQYF
>TRBJ1-1|NA|TRBV11-2|once
TGTGCCAGCAGCCTAGGACCTGGGCATGAAGCTTTCTTT
CASSLGPGHEAFF
>TRBJ1-6|NA|TRBV7-2|NA
TGTGCCAGCAGCTTCCTCAACCCAGGGTCAGGTTATAATTCACCCCTCCACTTT
CASSFLNPGSGYNSPLHF
>TRBJ2-3|NA|TRBV7-3|NA
TGTGCCAGCAGCTTAGGTGCTGATACGCAGTATTTT
CASSLGADTQYF
>TRBJ1-2|NA|TRBV6-1|NA
TGTGCCAGCAGTTTTCCATACGGAAGCTCCGGCTACACCTTC
CASSFPYGSSGYTF
>TRBJ2-2|NA|TRBV9|NA
TGTGCCAGCAGCGTAGACTTTACCGGCGAGCTGTTTTTT
CASSVDFTGELFF
>TRBJ1-2|TRBD1|TRBV10-3|NA
TGTGCCATCAGGGGGGACAGGGATAACTATGGCTACACCTTC
CAIRGDRDNYGYTF
>TRBJ2-2|TRBD1|TRBV18|NA
TGTGCCAGCTCAGACAGGGGGCGCACCGGGGAGCTGTTTTTT
CASSDRGRTGELFF
>TRBJ2-2|TRBD1|TRBV5-6|NA
TGTGCCAGCAGCTTGGCTGTCGGGACAGGGAGGAACACCGGGGAGCTGTTTTTT
CASSLAVGTGRNTGELFF
>TRBJ2-7|TRBD2|TRBV27|NA
TGTGCCAGCAGACTTTATTTTAGCGGGGAAACCTACGAGCAGTACTTC
CASRLYFSGETYEQYF
>TRBJ2-3|TRBD1|TRBV9|NA
TGTGCCAGCACTACAGGGGGCACAGATACGCAGTATTTT
CASTTGGTDTQYF
>TRBJ1-6|NA|TRBV30|NA
TGTGCCTGGAGTGTCGGGCAGTTCAGCTCCTATAATTCACCCCTCCACTTT
CAWSVGQFSSYNSPLHF
>TRBJ2-7|NA|TRBV7-6|NA
TGTGCCAGCAGCTTAGAGGGGGGGTCAATTTCCTACGAGCAGTACTTC
CASSLEGGSISYEQYF
>TRBJ2-1|NA|TRBV30|NA
TGTGCCTGGAGTGAACCCTACAATGAGCAGTTCTTC
CAWSEPYNEQFF
>TRBJ2-1|NA|TRBV13|NA
TGTGCCAGCAGCTTAATCCCCCCCAGCTCCTACAATGAGCAGTTCTTC
CASSLIPPSSYNEQFF
>TRBJ2-7|TRBD1|TRBV9|NA
TGTGCCAGCAGCGCCTCCGGGACAGGCTACTACGAGCAGTACTTC
CASSASGTGYYEQYF
>TRBJ2-1|NA|TRBV7-9|NA
TGTGCCAGCAGCTCCCGAGGGGAGCAGGGCTCCTACAATGAGCAGTTCTTC
CASSSRGEQGSYNEQFF
>TRBJ2-3|NA|TRBV6-1|NA
TGTGCCAGCCTATACCGGGACACCCGCCTTGATACGCAGTATTTT
CASLYRDTRLDTQYF
>TRBJ1-2|NA|TRBV28|NA
TGTGCCAGCAGTTTTTCCGGTTGGAGGGAAGCTAACTATGGCTACACCTTC
CASSFSGWREANYGYTF
>TRBJ2-7|TRBD1|TRBV6-1|NA
TGTGCCAGCAGTGGGCCGGGACAGGGGTCCTACGAGCAGTACTTC
CASSGPGQGSYEQYF
>TRBJ2-3|TRBD2|TRBV6-1|NA
TGTGCCAGCAGCGGGACTAGCGGGACAGATACGCAGTATTTT
CASSGTSGTDTQYF
>TRBJ2-1|NA|TRBV6-6|NA
TGTGCCATTCACGGGACGTTTTACAATGAGCAGTTCTTC
CAIHGTFYNEQFF
>TRBJ1-6|NA|TRBV27|once
TGTGCCAGCAGAACCTCAGGGAATCCGGCCTCACCCCTCCACTTT
CASRTSGNPASPLHF
>TRBJ1-1|TRBD1|TRBV19|NA
TGTGCCAGTAGTATCGGGACAGAATATGAAGCTTTCTTT
CASSIGTEYEAFF
>TRBJ2-1|NA|TRBV27|NA
TGTGCCAGCAGTTTAGACAATGAGCAGTTCTTC
CASSLDNEQFF
>TRBJ1-2|NA|TRBV7-8|NA
TGTGCCAGCAGCCCCCCAGCGGGGGGCTTGAACTATGGCTACACCTTC
CASSPPAGGLNYGYTF
>TRBJ1-4|NA|TRBV6-5|NA
TGTGCCAGCGGTTACTCGATAGGGGTCGAAGAAAAACTGTTTTTT
CASGYSIGVEEKLFF
>TRBJ2-7|TRBD2|TRBV10-3|NA
TGTGCCATCAGTGAGGGACCGGGACTAGGCTACGAGCAGTACTTC
CAISEGPGLGYEQYF
>TRBJ2-5|TRBD2|TRBV29-1|NA
TGCAGCGTTGACGTCCCCATCCGGGAGGCCCAGTACTTC
CSVDVPIREAQYF
>TRBJ1-5|NA|TRBV6-6|NA
TGTGCCAGCAGTTACTCGGAGGGGTATCAGCCCCAGCATTTT
CASSYSEGYQPQHF
>TRBJ2-1|TRBD2|TRBV9|NA
TGTGCCAGCAGCGTAGTGGCGGGGGGGCCGAATGAGCAGTTCTTC
CASSVVAGGPNEQFF
>TRBJ2-7|TRBD1|TRBV10-1|NA
TGCGCCAGCAGTGAGGGGACAGATTACGAGCAGTACTTC
CASSEGTDYEQYF
>TRBJ2-5|NA|TRBV27|NA
TGTGCCAGCAGTCCGCTCTCGGAGAAGACCCAGTACTTC
CASSPLSEKTQYF
>TRBJ1-2|NA|TRBV7-2|once
TGTGCCAGCAGTTTAGCAAATTGGCAGAACTATGGCTACACCTTC
CASSLANWQNYGYTF
>TRBJ1-2|TRBD1|TRBV27|NA
TGTGCCAGCAGTTTCCCTACGGACAGGGAGGGGACTGGCTACACCTTC
CASSFPTDREGTGYTF
>TRBJ2-7|TRBD2|TRBV9|NA
TGTGCCAGCAGCTCGACTAGCGGGAGTGATTACGAGCAGTACTTC
CASSSTSGSDYEQYF
>TRBJ2-7|TRBD1|TRBV6-6|NA
TGTGCCAGCAGTTACTCCGGGACAGGGGACGAGCAGTACTTC
CASSYSGTGDEQYF
>TRBJ2-7|NA|TRBV10-1|NA
TGCGCCAGCAGTGACGACAGTTCCTACGAGCAGTACTTC
CASSDDSSYEQYF
>TRBJ2-2|NA|TRBV25-1|NA
TGTGCCAGCAGTGGGGGGGAGGTTCCGAGCACCGGGGAGCTGTTTTTT
CASSGGEVPSTGELFF
>TRBJ2-1|TRBD2|TRBV19|once
TGTGCCAGTAGTATAGGTTGGCTAGCGGGTGACCATGAGCAGTTCTTC
CASSIGWLAGDHEQFF
>TRBJ2-2|TRBD2|TRBV4-3|NA
TGCGCCAGCAGCCAGGGACTAGCGGGAGCCACCGGGGAGCTGTTTTTT
CASSQGLAGATGELFF
>TRBJ2-3|TRBD2|TRBV6-5|NA
TGTGCCAGCGGAACTAGCGGGGTGGGCGCAGATACGCAGTATTTT
CASGTSGVGADTQYF
>TRBJ2-3|NA|TRBV19|NA
TGTGCCAGTACCCAAGATAGCGTCAGGGTGGGGGCGACAGATACGCAGTATTTT
CASTQDSVRVGATDTQYF
>TRBJ2-1|TRBD2|TRBV13|NA
TGTGCCAGCAGCCCGGGACTAGCGCCGAACAATGAGCAGTTCTTC
CASSPGLAPNNEQFF
>TRBJ1-5|TRBD1|TRBV30|NA
TGTGCCTGGAGTGGATCGGGCAGGGGGCGAAGCAATCAGCCCCAGCATTTT
CAWSGSGRGRSNQPQHF
>TRBJ1-1|NA|TRBV9|NA
TGTGCCAGCAGCATGTTGACGGTGGGTCCTCCTGAAGCTTTCTTT
CASSMLTVGPPEAFF
>TRBJ1-5|NA|TRBV6-1|NA
TGTGCCAGCACCGAATGGTTAGGGCCGGGTCAGCCCCAGCATTTT
CASTEWLGPGQPQHF
>TRBJ1-3|NA|TRBV7-8|NA
TGTGCCAGCAGCCTCTCAGGGGACACCATATATTTT
CASSLSGDTIYF
>TRBJ1-5|NA|TRBV19|NA
TGTGCCAGCAGGAGAGGGGAGGGGGACTATAGCAATCAGCCCCAGCATTTT
CASRRGEGDYSNQPQHF
>TRBJ2-6|TRBD1|TRBV11-2|few
TGTGCCAGCAGCCTCTTAGGACAGGCGAGCTCTGGGGCCAACGTCCTGACTTTC
CASSLLGQASSGANVLTF